The 10 T cell receptor beta chains listed next were all sequenced from one sample in a study of blood T cell repertoires in COVID-19. Method: immunoSEQ multiplex PCR; TCRdb's copy keeps in-frame clones and lacks some. This sample has approximately 330,000 clones; 87% occur once, and the top ten carry approximately 9.9%. The sample consisted of peripheral blood. The receptors stem from a man aged 25 to 40 with COVID-19, enrolled during active disease.

This clone was seen a single time. The CDR3 DNA reads as TGTGCCAGCAGCTACGACGATCAACTAGCGGGGGCAGGGGAGACCCAGTACTTC. Translation: CASSYDDQLAGAGETQYF. The V gene is TRBV3-1 (or the pseudogene TRBV3-2), the J gene TRBJ2-5; TRBD2 aligns across 11 bases. CDR3 length: 18 amino acids. The germline gives CDR1 LGHDT, CDR2 YNNKEL (reference sequence). Losses at the gene ends were 5 bases for V and 5 bases for J; bases not matched to a gene: 16.

This chain uses TRBV6-2 or TRBV6-3 with TRBJ2-5; 9 bases agree with TRBD1. In germline, CDR1 is MNHEY, CDR2 SVGEGT. The CDR3 sequence is 13 residues long. The V segment lost 4 bases and the J segment 3 bases; nucleotides outside the gene matches: 0. In DNA form, the CDR3 reads TGTGCCAGCAGTTGGGACAGGGAAGAGACCCAGTACTTC. It specifies CASSWDREETQYF.

This rearrangement joins TRBV3-1 (or the pseudogene TRBV3-2) to TRBJ2-7, with D unresolved. CDR1 LGHDT and CDR2 YNNKEL come from the germline V gene (reference sequence). Trimming took off 2 bases at V and 2 bases at J, with 4 bases between the two ends. The CDR3 is made up of 12 amino acids. This chain's CDR3 is CASSQLAYEQYF. The CDR3 nucleotides read TGTGCCAGCAGCCAACTTGCCTACGAGCAGTACTTC.

The chain combines TRBV6-5 with TRBJ2-3; 8 nucleotides match TRBD2. From germline, CDR1 is MNHEY and CDR2 SVGAGI. The CDR3 totals 15 residues. V shed 4 bases, J shed 4 bases, and the junction held 7 bases outside the gene matches. The chain's CDR3 is CASSSGGAGADTQYF. CDR3 DNA sequence: TGTGCCAGCAGTTCCGGGGGGGCCGGTGCAGATACGCAGTATTTT.

This clone showed up just once. The gene calls are TRBV28 and TRBJ1-5, with unresolved D. V lost 6 bases and J 6 bases, leaving 12 bases between the germline ends. Germline CDR1 reads MDHEN; CDR2 reads SYDVKM. The CDR3 is 13 residues long. CDR3 sequence (DNA): TGTGCCAGCAGCCCCACTATGGTTCAGCCCCAGCATTTT. Amino acids: CASSPTMVQPQHF. The full variable domain, rest sourced from reference TRBV28 and TRBJ1-5, is DVKVTQSSRYLVKRTGEKVFLECVQDMDHENMFWYRQDPGLGLRLIYFSYDVKMKEKGDIPEGYSVSREKKERFSLILESASTNQTSMYLCASSPTMVQPQHFGDGTRLSIL.

This chain connects TRBV11-1 to TRBJ2-6; D is unresolved. V lost 2 bases and J 3 bases, leaving 2 bases between the germline ends. CDR1 is SGHAT and CDR2 is FQDESV in the germline V gene (reference sequence). The CDR3 length is 13 residues. The CDR3 DNA is TGTGCCAGCAGCTTACTTGGGGCCAACGTCCTGACTTTC. It is translated as CASSLLGANVLTF.

V gene TRBV6-2 or TRBV6-3 combines with J gene TRBJ2-3; 11 nucleotides line up with TRBD2. The J segment lost 3 bases and the V segment lost 4 bases, leaving 6 bases of the junction unmatched. CDR3 length equals 16 residues. The germline V gene has CDR1 MNHEY and CDR2 SVGEGT. The CDR3 protein is CASSFLAGGVTDTQYF. In nucleotides, the CDR3 is TGTGCCAGCAGTTTTCTAGCGGGGGGAGTTACAGATACGCAGTATTTT.

The chain recombines TRBV12-3 or TRBV12-4 with TRBJ2-6; weak D call: TRBD2 (5 bases). The CDR3 covers 13 residues. V lost 8 bases and J lost 5, with 10 bases in between. As DNA, the CDR3 is TGTGCCAGCGTGAGGGCGCGGGCCAACGTCCTGACTTTC. Translating it yields CASVRARANVLTF.

The chain recombines TRBV27 with TRBJ2-1, with TRBD2 identical over 10 bases. The CDR3 contains 14 residues. CDR1 MNHEY and CDR2 SMNVEV come from the germline V gene (reference sequence). V lost 6 bases and J lost 3; bases outside the gene matches: 2. CDR3 sequence: CASRGLAHYNEQFF. The DNA of the CDR3 is TGTGCCAGCAGGGGACTAGCGCACTACAATGAGCAGTTCTTC.

V gene TRBV3-1 (or the pseudogene TRBV3-2) combines with J gene TRBJ1-1; TRBD1 matches 8 bases. Germline loops: CDR1 LGHDT, CDR2 YNNKEL (reference sequence). V shed 4 bases and J 0 bases; nucleotides not matched to a gene: 10. The CDR3 is 17 amino acids. CDR3 loop: CASSPRQGSYMNTEAFF. DNA for the CDR3: TGTGCCAGCAGCCCCCGACAGGGGTCTTATATGAACACTGAAGCTTTCTTT.